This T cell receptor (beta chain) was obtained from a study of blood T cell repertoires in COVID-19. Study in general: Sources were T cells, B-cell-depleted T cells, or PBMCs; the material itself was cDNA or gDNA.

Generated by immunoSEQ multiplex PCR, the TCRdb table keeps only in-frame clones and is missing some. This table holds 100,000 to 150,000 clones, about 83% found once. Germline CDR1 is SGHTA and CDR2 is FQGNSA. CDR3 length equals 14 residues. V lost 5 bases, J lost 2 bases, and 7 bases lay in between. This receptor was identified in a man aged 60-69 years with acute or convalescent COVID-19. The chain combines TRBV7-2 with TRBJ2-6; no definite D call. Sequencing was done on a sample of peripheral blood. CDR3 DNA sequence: TGTGCCAGCAGCCCAAACACTGGGGCCAACGTCCTGACTTTC. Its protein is CASSPNTGANVLTF.